The 10 T cell receptor beta chains listed next were all sequenced from one sample in a study of T cell repertoires in cytomegalovirus infection. MiXCR was run by TCRdb on the reads, yielding one entry per CDR3 protein. The sample includes 180,000 or so distinct CDR3 sequences, roughly 17% of them seen just once. The source material was CD8+ T cells from PBMCs. These receptors were obtained from a human donor in good health (CMV status not recorded). Some clones in this sample may be carry-over from other donors' samples.

CDR3 DNA sequence: TGTGCCAGCAGCTTACTGGCAGGGGGCGCGAGTGGCTACACCTTC. It specifies CASSLLAGGASGYTF. The genes are TRBV7-2 and TRBJ1-2; 8 bases align to TRBD1. V shed 2 bases, J shed 7 bases, and the junction held 9 bases outside the gene matches. Germline-derived CDR1 and CDR2 are SGHTA and FQGNSA. This CDR3 has 15 residues.

The chain uses TRBV7-2 and TRBJ2-7; D unresolved. Germline V gene sequence: CDR1 SGHTA, CDR2 FQGNSA. V lost 3 bases and J lost 6, with 9 bases in between. This CDR3 has 12 amino acids. The CDR3 loop reads CASSFGPPEQYF. The CDR3 DNA follows: TGTGCCAGCAGCTTCGGGCCCCCCGAGCAGTACTTC.

This chain uses TRBV14 with TRBJ1-2, with no clear D. The CDR3 covers 14 residues. Germline V gives CDR1 SGHDN, CDR2 FVKESK. With 0 bases removed from V and 6 bases from J, the gap between germline ends came to 11 bases. The CDR3 DNA follows: TGTGCCAGCAGCCAAGAAGCGGGGATCGATGGCTACACCTTC. It yields the protein CASSQEAGIDGYTF. Variable domain in full (rest from reference TRBV14 and TRBJ1-2): EAGVTQFPSHSVIEKGQTVTLRCDPISGHDNLYWYRRVMGKEIKFLLHFVKESKQDESGMPNNRFLAERTGGTYSTLKVQPAELEDSGVYFCASSQEAGIDGYTFGSGTRLTVV.

This chain uses TRBV20-1 with TRBJ2-1; 12 bases are shared with TRBD2. V lost 0 bases and J lost 1; bases outside the gene matches: 10. This CDR3 region has 19 residues. Per germline, CDR1 DFQATT and CDR2 SNEGSKA (reference sequence). CDR3 DNA sequence: TGCAGTGCTAGAGATCCGTCTAGCGGGGGGGGAAGATCCTACAATGAGCAGTTCTTC. Translated: CSARDPSSGGGRSYNEQFF.

The chain has TRBV7-9 and TRBJ1-1; D unresolved. V lost 6 bases and J lost 3, with 17 bases in between. The CDR3 is 15 amino acids. The germline CDR1 and CDR2 sequences are SEHNR and FQNEAQ (reference sequence). The CDR3 DNA is TGTGCCAGCAGTTACTCATCCGGGATTGACACTGAAGCTTTCTTT. Translation gives CASSYSSGIDTEAFF.

The V and J genes are TRBV4-1 and TRBJ2-5, with D possibly TRBD2 on 7 matching bases. Trimming left V 0 bases short and J 3 bases short, with 17 bases between. The CDR3 runs to 17 residues. The germline CDR1 and CDR2 sequences are MGHRA and YSYEKL. The CDR3 sequence: CASSQEPAGAGEETQYF. CDR3 DNA sequence: TGCGCCAGCAGCCAAGAACCCGCGGGGGCTGGAGAAGAGACCCAGTACTTC.

This clonotype was seen a handful of times. The chain links TRBV7-8 to TRBJ2-5; 9 bases are shared with TRBD2. CDR3 length equals 16 residues. Germline CDR1 reads SGHVS; CDR2 reads FQNEAQ. V lost 5 bases and J lost 3; bases outside the gene matches: 10. As DNA, the CDR3 is TGTGCCAGCAGCCCCCCTGCGGGGGGGCTTGAAGAGACCCAGTACTTC. Translated: CASSPPAGGLEETQYF.

This chain uses TRBV7-9 with TRBJ2-7, with a possible D match to TRBD1 (6 bases). The V end lost 4 bases, the J end lost 0 bases, and 13 bases lay between the germline ends. In germline, CDR1 is SEHNR, CDR2 FQNEAQ (reference sequence). The CDR3 is made up of 15 amino acids. CDR3 nucleotides: TGTGCCAGCAGCTACAGACAGGACAGCTCCTACGAGCAGTACTTC. This translates into CASSYRQDSSYEQYF.

Ten or more counts support this clonotype. V gene TRBV4-3 combines with J gene TRBJ2-3; 8 bases are shared with TRBD2. V lost 0 bases, J lost 4 bases, and 12 bases stayed unmatched. Germline lookup yields CDR1 LGHNA and CDR2 YSLEER. The CDR3 contains 18 residues. DNA for the CDR3: TGCGCCAGCAGCCAAGATATCTCGGGGGGGCTACTATCAGATACGCAGTATTTT. Translating it yields CASSQDISGGLLSDTQYF.

V gene TRBV4-1 combines with J gene TRBJ1-2; D is undetermined. The CDR3 runs 18 residues. Trimming left V 0 bases short and J 4 bases short, with 21 bases between. Germline-derived CDR1 and CDR2 are MGHRA and YSYEKL. DNA of the CDR3: TGCGCCAGCAGCCAAGAAATGGCCGTTCAGAGGGATCGCTATGGCTACACCTTC. Its protein is CASSQEMAVQRDRYGYTF.